These 29 T cell receptor beta chains were all obtained from the same sample, sequenced in a study of radiotherapy plus CTLA-4 blockade in lung cancer. Produced via immunoSEQ multiplex PCR; TCRdb's table is partial and in-frame only. The sample lists some 41,000 clones, around 70% occurring once. The material sequenced was peripheral blood, taken from a patient treated with radiotherapy plus ipilimumab. The receptors originated from a human donor with non-small cell lung cancer who had a partial response to radiotherapy plus ipilimumab.

V gene TRBV9 combines with J gene TRBJ2-1, with TRBD1 identical over 7 bases. The V segment lost 3 bases and the J segment 6 bases; nucleotides outside the gene matches: 9. Germline loops: CDR1 SGDLS, CDR2 YYNGEE. This CDR3 contains 15 residues. The CDR3 coding sequence is TGTGCCAGCAGCGCGACCGGACAGGATCTCAATGAGCAGTTCTTC. Residues: CASSATGQDLNEQFF.

This chain links TRBV6-5 with TRBJ2-2; D gene ambiguous. V shed 5 bases and J shed 2 bases, with 12 bases lying between them. Per germline, CDR1 MNHEY and CDR2 SVGAGI. This CDR3 spans 15 amino acids. CDR3 coding DNA: TGTGCCAGCAGTGTAACCAGGAAAAACACCGGGGAGCTGTTTTTT. Its protein product is CASSVTRKNTGELFF.

CDR3 sequence (DNA): TGTGCCAGCAGCTTGAGTTACCCAGGGGCGGAAACCCAGCATTTT. This translates into CASSLSYPGAETQHF. The chain recombines TRBV5-6 with TRBJ1-5; TRBD1 is a possible D gene (6 bases). Looked up from germline, CDR1 is SGHDT and CDR2 is YYEEEE. Between the trimmed V and J ends, which lost 1 base and 11 bases, there was a span of 19 bases. The CDR3 has 15 amino acids.

This clone showed up just a few times. The V and J genes are TRBV11-2 and TRBJ1-1; D is undetermined. Trimming left V 0 bases short and J 1 base short, with 12 bases between. Germline CDR1 reads SGHAT; CDR2 reads FQNNGV. The CDR3 length is 16 residues. The CDR3 spells CASSLELGNRNTEAFF. The CDR3, as DNA: TGTGCCAGCAGCTTAGAACTAGGCAATCGGAACACTGAAGCTTTCTTT.

V is TRBV5-1 and J is TRBJ2-7, with D possibly being TRBD2 (5 bases). V was pared by 1 base and J by 5 bases, with 10 bases between. Germline V gives CDR1 SGHRS, CDR2 YFSETQ. The CDR3 runs to 13 residues. The CDR3 is CASSLTLGDEQYF. The DNA for the CDR3 is TGCGCCAGCAGCTTGACTCTCGGGGACGAGCAGTACTTC.

This chain uses TRBV5-6 with TRBJ2-3; tentatively, D is TRBD1 (6 bases). Looked up from germline, CDR1 is SGHDT and CDR2 is YYEEEE. Deletions cut 1 base from V and 3 bases from J, with 15 bases between. CDR3 length: 16 amino acids. CDR3 DNA: TGTGCCAGCAGCTTGATAACAGGGAAGGGGACAGATACGCAGTATTTT. It specifies CASSLITGKGTDTQYF. The full variable domain, in which reference TRBV5-6 and TRBJ2-3 provide the parts outside the CDR3, is DAGVTQSPTHLIKTRGQQVTLRCSPKSGHDTVSWYQQALGQGPQFIFQYYEEEERQRGNFPDRFSGHQFPNYSSELNVNALLLGDSALYLCASSLITGKGTDTQYFGPGTRLTVL.

The J gene is TRBJ2-3, the V gene TRBV2; D possibly corresponds to TRBD2 (5 bases). CDR3 length: 11 residues. The germline gives CDR1 SNHLY, CDR2 FYNNEI. V was cut by 5 bases and J by 14 bases, with 14 bases left in between. The CDR3 sequence is CASSLDFRLYF. The CDR3 DNA sequence: TGTGCCAGCAGTTTGGACTTTCGTCTGTATTTT.

This rearrangement joins TRBV19 to TRBJ2-1; 10 bases align to TRBD2. The V gene end was trimmed by 8 bases and the J gene end by 3 bases; junction bases not matched to a gene: 7. The CDR3 loop spans 15 amino acids. Germline V gives CDR1 LNHDA, CDR2 SQIVND (reference sequence). CDR3 coding DNA: TGTGCCAGTCGTCCTCTAGCGGGGGACTACAATGAGCAGTTCTTC. Protein product: CASRPLAGDYNEQFF.

This chain uses TRBV12-5 with TRBJ1-1, with 10 bases matching TRBD1. V lost 1 base and J lost 6; bases outside the gene matches: 8. CDR1 and CDR2 (germline): LGHNT, FRNRAP. The CDR3 length is 16 residues. The CDR3, as DNA: TGTGCTAGTGGTTTGGGCCCGGGACAGGGGAAGTCTGAAGCTTTCTTT. The encoded protein is CASGLGPGQGKSEAFF.

The chain employs TRBV6-1 and TRBJ2-5; tentative D call: TRBD1 (5 bases). CDR1 is MNHNS, CDR2 SASEGT, per germline. Trimming shortened V by 1 base and J by 4 bases, and 10 bases separated the two germline ends. This CDR3 is built from 14 residues. CDR3 nucleotides: TGTGCCAGCAGTGAAGATTGGGGCGTAGAGACCCAGTACTTC. This translates into CASSEDWGVETQYF.

The chain is built from TRBV10-1 and TRBJ2-7; 9 nucleotides agree with TRBD1. CDR3 length: 14 amino acids. Germline lookup yields CDR1 WNHNN and CDR2 SYGVQD (reference sequence). With V trimmed by 8 bases and J by 2 bases, 7 bases remained unmatched. CDR3 amino acids: CASRVYRGPYEQYF. CDR3 sequence (DNA): TGCGCCAGCCGCGTCTACAGGGGGCCCTACGAGCAGTACTTC.

The rearrangement joins TRBV7-2 to TRBJ2-4, with 9 bases matching TRBD2. V shed 1 base, J shed 9 bases, and the junction held 4 bases outside the gene matches. The CDR3 contains 14 residues. CDR1 and CDR2 from the germline V gene are SGHTA and FQGNSA. As DNA, the CDR3 is TGTGCCAGCAGCTTAGTAGCGGGGGACGGCATTCAGTACTTC. This encodes CASSLVAGDGIQYF.

The J gene is TRBJ2-5, the V gene TRBV30; 8 bases agree with TRBD2. J gave up 2 bases and V 0 bases, and 5 bases lay outside the gene matches. In germline, CDR1 is GTSNPN, CDR2 SVGIG (reference sequence). This CDR3 is 15 amino acids long. Written as DNA, the CDR3 is TGTGCCTGGAGTGTGATCGGGGGGGGACAAGAGACCCAGTACTTC. Residues: CAWSVIGGGQETQYF. Supplemented by reference TRBV30 and TRBJ2-5, the full variable domain reads SQTIHQWPATLVQPVGSPLSLECTVEGTSNPNLYWYRQAAGRGLQLLFYSVGIGQISSEVPQNLSASRPQDRQFILSSKKLLLSDSGFYLCAWSVIGGGQETQYFGPGTRLLVL.

This clone was seen a handful of times. The rearrangement uses TRBV9 and TRBJ2-7; the D gene is possibly TRBD2 (6 bases). This CDR3 has 12 residues. Germline-derived CDR1 and CDR2 are SGDLS and YYNGEE. V lost 7 bases to trimming and J lost 2 bases, with 10 bases between them. In DNA, the CDR3 is TGTGCCAGCGGGAGGAACGCCTACGAGCAGTACTTC. Protein sequence: CASGRNAYEQYF.

The gene calls are TRBV30 and TRBJ2-3; 8 nucleotides line up with TRBD1. CDR3 size: 16 residues. From germline, CDR1 is GTSNPN and CDR2 SVGIG (reference sequence). The V segment lost 3 bases and the J segment 0 bases; nucleotides outside the gene matches: 8. In DNA form, the CDR3 reads TGTGCCTGGAGCTGGGCAGGGGGCTCCAGCACAGATACGCAGTATTTT. This translates into CAWSWAGGSSTDTQYF. Looking up the rest from reference TRBV30 and TRBJ2-3 gives the full variable domain: SQTIHQWPATLVQPVGSPLSLECTVEGTSNPNLYWYRQAAGRGLQLLFYSVGIGQISSEVPQNLSASRPQDRQFILSSKKLLLSDSGFYLCAWSWAGGSSTDTQYFGPGTRLTVL.

The sample holds a few counts of this clone. V is TRBV18 and J is TRBJ2-3, with 9 bases aligning to TRBD1. The length of the CDR3 is 16 residues. Germline CDR1 is KGHSH and CDR2 is LQKENI. After removal of 2 bases from V and 5 bases from J, the junction contained 8 bases not matched to a gene. CDR3 DNA: TGTGCCAGCTCACCAAAAGGAGGGACAGGGATAGATACGCAGTATTTT. Translation: CASSPKGGTGIDTQYF.

V and J are TRBV6-5 and TRBJ1-1, with D maybe TRBD1 (6 bases). V lost 4 bases and J lost 1, with 10 bases in between. The CDR3 length is 14 residues. Germline V CDR1 and CDR2: MNHEY, SVGAGI. CDR3 bases: TGTGCCAGCAGTTTCAAACAGGGGAACACTGAAGCTTTCTTT. Its translation is CASSFKQGNTEAFF.

This chain connects TRBV6-6 to TRBJ2-7; TRBD1 agrees at 8 bases. This CDR3 is built from 13 residues. Unmatched junction bases numbered 4, after V lost 6 bases and J lost 3 bases. In germline, CDR1 is MNHNY, CDR2 SVGAGI (reference sequence). The CDR3 bases are TGTGCCAGCAGGCAGGGGGCTCGCTACGAGCAGTACTTC. Its protein product is CASRQGARYEQYF.

V gene TRBV29-1 combines with J gene TRBJ2-1; 7 nucleotides line up with TRBD2. The CDR3 is made up of 16 amino acids. Germline CDR1 SQVTM, CDR2 ANQGSEA. The ends lost 6 bases at V and 7 bases at J; junction bases unmatched: 18. The CDR3 region has the DNA TGCAGCGTGCCCTCTCCTCAGGCGGGAGCGTTTAATGAGCAGTTCTTC. Translated, it gives CSVPSPQAGAFNEQFF.

This clone was detected only a few times. V and J are TRBV5-6 and TRBJ2-5, with a weak D call TRBD1 (6 bases). V lost 0 bases to trimming and J lost 5 bases, with 11 bases between them. The CDR3 sequence is 14 residues long. The germline V gene encodes CDR1 SGHDT and CDR2 YYEEEE. CDR3 nucleotide sequence: TGTGCCAGCAGCTTGGAACAGGGCTTGGAGACCCAGTACTTC. Encoded protein: CASSLEQGLETQYF.

The chain uses TRBV5-1 and TRBJ2-1; D is unresolved. V gave up 0 bases and J gave up 8 bases, with 6 bases separating them. The CDR3 has 12 amino acids. The germline CDR1 and CDR2 sequences are SGHRS and YFSETQ. This CDR3 reads CASSLAVDEQFF. In DNA form, the CDR3 reads TGCGCCAGCAGCTTGGCCGTCGATGAGCAGTTCTTC.

The chain carries TRBV9 and TRBJ2-1, with 8 bases matching TRBD2. This CDR3 has 13 amino acids. Trimming took 3 bases from V and 4 from J; bases not matched to a gene: 0. CDR1 and CDR2 (germline): SGDLS, YYNGEE. The CDR3 protein is CASSEREYNEQFF. The DNA of the CDR3 is TGTGCCAGCAGCGAGCGGGAGTACAATGAGCAGTTCTTC.

The chain employs TRBV7-9 and TRBJ1-1; D might be TRBD1 (6 bases). Trimming took off 1 base at V and 1 base at J, with 7 bases between the two ends. The germline CDR1 and CDR2 sequences are SEHNR and FQNEAQ (reference sequence). The length of the CDR3 is 14 residues. DNA of the CDR3: TGTGCCAGCAGCTTAGAAGGGGGGAACACTGAAGCTTTCTTT. Amino acids: CASSLEGGNTEAFF.

This sequence joins TRBV25-1 and TRBJ1-1; D is unclear. Germline loops: CDR1 MGHDK, CDR2 SYGVNS. The V end was cut by 6 bases, the J end by 6 bases, with 14 bases between. The CDR3 runs 13 residues. Here the CDR3 reads CASRAGEAAEAFF. CDR3 in DNA: TGTGCCAGCAGAGCCGGGGAAGCAGCTGAAGCTTTCTTT.

This clone was seen more than once but under ten times. V gene TRBV14 combines with J gene TRBJ2-7; 7 bases are a match to TRBD1. CDR3 length: 15 residues. V was pared by 1 base and J by 2 bases, with 5 bases of the junction left unmatched. In germline, CDR1 is SGHDN, CDR2 FVKESK. The CDR3 spells CASSQGTTGPYEQYF. CDR3 sequence (DNA): TGTGCCAGCAGCCAAGGAACGACAGGGCCCTACGAGCAGTACTTC. The full variable domain, with the rest looked up from reference TRBV14 and TRBJ2-7, is EAGVTQFPSHSVIEKGQTVTLRCDPISGHDNLYWYRRVMGKEIKFLLHFVKESKQDESGMPNNRFLAERTGGTYSTLKVQPAELEDSGVYFCASSQGTTGPYEQYFGPGTRLTVT.

This clone was detected only once. The chain is built from TRBV15 and TRBJ1-5; D remains unclear. Germline V lookup: CDR1 LNHNV, CDR2 YYDKDF (reference sequence). V lost 3 bases and J lost 4, with 4 bases in between. This CDR3 comprises 12 residues. This CDR3 is CATSRENQPQHF. The CDR3 nucleotides read TGTGCCACCAGCAGGGAGAATCAGCCCCAGCATTTT.

V is TRBV18 and J is TRBJ2-7; a weak D match, TRBD1 (6 bases). This CDR3 is 14 amino acids long. The V end was cut by 3 bases, the J end by 7 bases, with 16 bases between. Germline-derived CDR1 and CDR2 are KGHSH and LQKENI. The CDR3 DNA sequence: TGTGCCAGCTCACCGTTCCAGGGGTGGAGAGAGCAGTACTTC. Translation gives CASSPFQGWREQYF.

V and J are TRBV18 and TRBJ2-1, with 12 bases that match TRBD2. The CDR3 contains 19 residues. V gave up 2 bases and J gave up 0 bases; unmatched junction bases: 8. Germline CDR1 and CDR2: KGHSH and LQKENI. CDR3 in amino acids: CASSPRSSGGVSSYNEQFF. The CDR3 DNA reads TGTGCCAGCTCACCAAGGTCTAGCGGGGGGGTTAGCTCCTACAATGAGCAGTTCTTC.

The chain combines TRBV6-6 with TRBJ2-1, with 10 bases identical to TRBD2. V lost 5 bases, J lost 3 bases, and 7 bases stayed unmatched. The length of the CDR3 is 16 residues. Germline CDR1 is MNHNY and CDR2 is SVGAGI (reference sequence). The CDR3 sequence is CASSVSAGGGYNEQFF. In DNA, the CDR3 is TGTGCCAGCAGTGTCTCAGCGGGAGGGGGCTACAATGAGCAGTTCTTC.